This T cell receptor (beta chain) was profiled in a study of T cell repertoires in cytomegalovirus infection. In the study overall: It can be stated that public TCR beta signatures indicated CMV infection as well as a matching HLA type. Study-wide points: Dominating the ex vivo response were HLA-C-restricted CMV-specific TCR beta clonotypes. Public TCR beta family frequency separated CMV-and-HLA carriers, including in an independent cohort.

TCRdb ran MiXCR on the reads and lists one entry per CDR3 protein. The sample includes almost 500,000 distinct CDR3 sequences, roughly 10% of them seen just once. This clonotype was recorded many times. The antigen remains undetermined. With 4 bases removed from V and 8 bases from J, the gap between germline ends came to 6 bases. The CDR3 length is 11 residues. The chain links TRBV12-3 or TRBV12-4 to TRBJ2-1; D gene ambiguous. This sequence originates from a human donor in good health (CMV status not recorded). Some clones in this sample may be carry-over from other donors' samples. The specimen sequenced was PBMCs. For the CDR3, the DNA is TGTGCCAGCAGTTCCTTGGATGAGCAGTTCTTC. Translation gives CASSSLDEQFF.